These 29 T cell receptor beta chains were sequenced from one sample in a study of Ad26.COV2.S vaccination and SARS-CoV-2 variants (dated by TCRdb to 2020 to 2023). Receptor amplification or capture employed the immunoSEQ multiplex PCR assay. In its TCRdb copy, this immuneACCESS table keeps in-frame sequences only and misses some clones. Where compared with another copy, unresolved V genes explain less than half of these, and the others have no known cause. The sample table shows 320,000 or so clones, and 75% to 90% are seen once. The ten largest clones take up about 5% of the sample. The treatment or condition label here, explained by the study, means: about 20 received Ad26.COV2.S at low or high dose, single or two shots; about 5 received placebo; per-sample allocation not given. For vaccine and placebo recipients, repertoires were sequenced using samples collected on day 63 after the first injection.

The sample here was peripheral blood, taken in a trial of Ad26.COV2.S vaccine versus placebo. Source of these receptors: a person between 18 and 60 years old who received the Ad26.COV2.S COVID-19 vaccine or a placebo.

This sequence joins TRBV10-2 and TRBJ2-1; TRBD2 might be the D (5 bases). V was cut by 0 bases and J by 8 bases, with 14 bases left in between. The CDR3 consists of 15 residues. The germline CDR1 and CDR2 sequences are WSHSY and SAAADI. In nucleotides, the CDR3 is TGCGCCAGCAGTGAGTCATTTGGCCGAGGGCATGAGCAGTTCTTC. As protein: CASSESFGRGHEQFF.

The chain uses TRBV27 and TRBJ2-7; D tentatively fits TRBD1 or TRBD2 (7 bases each). The CDR3 totals 13 residues. Trimming shortened V by 6 bases and J by 6 bases, and 15 bases separated the two germline ends. Germline CDR1 MNHEY, CDR2 SMNVEV (reference sequence). In DNA form, the CDR3 reads TGTGCCAGCAGGTTTGCAGGGGGGGGCGAGCAGTACGTC. It translates to CASRFAGGGEQYV.

V and J are TRBV30 and TRBJ1-1; TRBD1 matches 9 bases. Germline V gives CDR1 GTSNPN, CDR2 SVGIG (reference sequence). This CDR3 has 14 amino acids. J was trimmed by 6 bases and V by 5 bases; bases with no gene match: 10. CDR3 coding DNA: TGTGCCTGGGCTCCGGGACAGGGAGTGGCTGAAGCTTTCTTT. Translation: CAWAPGQGVAEAFF.

This sequence joins TRBV24-1 and TRBJ2-1, with D perhaps matching TRBD1 (6 bases). V lost 3 bases and J 15 bases, leaving 14 bases between the germline ends. This CDR3 has 12 amino acids. Germline loops: CDR1 KGHDR, CDR2 SFDVKD. CDR3 region: CATSDGSRGPFF. The CDR3 DNA reads TGTGCCACCAGTGATGGTAGCAGGGGACCGTTCTTC.

This clone has more than one count but fewer than ten. This chain links TRBV6-2 or TRBV6-3 with TRBJ1-1; D is perhaps TRBD1 (5 bases). The CDR3 has 14 residues. V was pared by 6 bases and J by 8 bases, with 19 bases between. CDR1 is MNHEY and CDR2 is SVGEGT in the germline V gene. The CDR3 reads CASSQEGGALEAFF. CDR3 in DNA: TGTGCCAGCAGCCAGGAAGGAGGGGCCTTAGAAGCTTTCTTT.

This clone has more than one count but fewer than ten. This chain connects TRBV19 to TRBJ1-1; tentative D call: TRBD1 (5 bases). Germline V gives CDR1 LNHDA, CDR2 SQIVND (reference sequence). The CDR3 loop spans 14 amino acids. With 3 bases removed from V and 0 bases from J, the gap between germline ends came to 8 bases. The CDR3: CASSMGQVNTEAFF. In DNA, the CDR3 is TGTGCCAGTAGTATGGGGCAGGTGAACACTGAAGCTTTCTTT.

The chain has TRBV30 and TRBJ1-2, with 10 positions matching TRBD1. Germline V lookup: CDR1 GTSNPN, CDR2 SVGIG (reference sequence). The CDR3 consists of 16 residues. The junction had 8 bases not matched to a gene; V was cut back by 2 bases and J by 2 bases. CDR3 nucleotides: TGTGCCTGGAGTCCAAAGGGGGGACAGGGGAACTATGGCTACACCTTC. Protein product: CAWSPKGGQGNYGYTF.

The chain employs TRBV6-1 and TRBJ1-5; TRBD1 is a possible D gene (5 bases). The germline V gene has CDR1 MNHNS and CDR2 SASEGT. The CDR3 is made up of 15 amino acids. Trimming stripped 2 bases from V and 3 bases from J, with 11 bases between. CDR3 nucleotide sequence: TGTGCCAGCAGTGAAAATAAGGGACTCAATCAGCCCCAGCATTTT. Translation gives CASSENKGLNQPQHF.

The CDR3 loop is CASRIQGEPQHF. DNA of the CDR3: TGTGCCAGCAGGATACAGGGTGAGCCCCAGCATTTT. The V gene is TRBV6-6, the J gene TRBJ1-5; D might be TRBD1 (6 bases). This CDR3 is built from 12 residues. Trimming left V 6 bases short and J 8 bases short, with 11 bases between. Germline V gene lookup returns CDR1 MNHNY and CDR2 SVGAGI (reference sequence).

The genes are TRBV7-6 and TRBJ1-5, with D unclear. V was cut by 8 bases and J by 3 bases, with 5 bases left in between. The germline CDR1 and CDR2 sequences are SGHVS and FNYEAQ. The CDR3 covers 11 residues. The CDR3, as DNA: TGTGCCAGCGGATCCAATCAGCCCCAGCATTTT. This encodes CASGSNQPQHF.

The chain has TRBV7-6 and TRBJ2-7; TRBD1 is a possible D gene (6 bases). Germline V gene data show CDR1 as SGHVS and CDR2 as FNYEAQ. V was cut by 4 bases and J by 3 bases, with 16 bases left in between. The CDR3 length is 15 residues. The CDR3 DNA reads as TGTGCCAGCAGCTCGAAATGGGACACCAACTACGAGCAGTACTTC. It codes for CASSSKWDTNYEQYF.

The chain recombines TRBV29-1 with TRBJ2-3, with TRBD1 as a possible D gene (5 bases). Germline CDR1 SQVTM, CDR2 ANQGSEA. V was shortened by 8 bases and J by 2 bases, with 14 bases between the two germline ends. This CDR3 spans 13 amino acids. The CDR3 DNA reads TGCAGCCCCATGGGGCTTCACACAGATACGCAGTATTTT. This sequence encodes CSPMGLHTDTQYF.

The chain combines TRBV6-6 with TRBJ1-2; D might be TRBD1 (5 bases). This CDR3 region has 15 residues. The V gene lost 5 bases and the J gene lost 0 bases, with 13 bases spanning the gap. From germline, CDR1 is MNHNY and CDR2 SVGAGI (reference sequence). The DNA of the CDR3 is TGTGCCAGCAGTAGAACTGGGGGTACTAACTATGGCTACACCTTC. This encodes CASSRTGGTNYGYTF.

V and J are TRBV4-3 and TRBJ2-3; 11 bases match TRBD2. The CDR3 has 15 amino acids. V trimming: 3 bases; J trimming: 4 bases; junction bases outside the gene matches: 3. The germline CDR1 and CDR2 sequences are LGHNA and YSLEER. The CDR3 bases are TGCGCCAGCAGCCAGGGACTAGCGGAGGCAGATACGCAGTATTTT. Protein: CASSQGLAEADTQYF.

The CDR3 DNA reads TGCAGTAGGTCGAAGCAAGAGACCCAGTACTTC. Amino acids: CSRSKQETQYF. This sequence joins TRBV20-1 and TRBJ2-5; D is undetermined. This CDR3 is built from 11 residues. The germline V and J ends were trimmed by 8 bases and 2 bases, with 9 bases remaining between them. Looked up from germline, CDR1 is DFQATT and CDR2 is SNEGSKA (reference sequence).

This sequence joins TRBV7-9 and TRBJ2-1; 9 bases agree with TRBD1. Trimming at V came to 0 bases and at J to 7 bases, leaving 10 bases not matched to a gene. CDR1 SEHNR and CDR2 FQNEAQ come from the germline V gene (reference sequence). The CDR3 has 17 residues. The DNA of the CDR3 is TGTGCCAGCAGCTTAGCGGGACAGGGTGTTACAAGGAATGAGCAGTTCTTC. Translated, it gives CASSLAGQGVTRNEQFF. The full variable domain, in which reference TRBV7-9 and TRBJ2-1 provide the parts outside the CDR3, is DTGVSQNPRHKITKRGQNVTFRCDPISEHNRLYWYRQTLGQGPEFLTYFQNEAQLEKSRLLSDRFSAERPKGSFSTLEIQRTEQGDSAMYLCASSLAGQGVTRNEQFFGPGTRLTVL.

The chain joins TRBV7-9 to TRBJ1-1; perhaps TRBD1 as D (6 bases). The CDR3 contains 17 residues. Germline-derived CDR1 and CDR2 are SEHNR and FQNEAQ (reference sequence). V was cut by 4 bases and J by 3 bases, with 21 bases left in between. Here the CDR3 DNA reads TGTGCCAGCAGCTACTCCGCTCAGGGGTGGGGTGACACTGAAGCTTTCTTT. Its translation is CASSYSAQGWGDTEAFF.

This rearrangement joins TRBV6-4 to TRBJ1-1, with D perhaps matching TRBD1 (5 bases). This CDR3 is 13 amino acids long. CDR1 MRHNA and CDR2 SNTAGT come from the germline V gene. Deletions cut 5 bases from V and 0 bases from J, with 7 bases between. The chain's CDR3 is CASSQQVNTEAFF. The CDR3 coding sequence is TGTGCCAGCAGTCAACAGGTGAACACTGAAGCTTTCTTT.

DNA for the CDR3: TGTGCCAGCAGCGTAGAATTCGGGACAGGGGTCAGGGGCACTGAAGCTTTCTTT. Translated, it gives CASSVEFGTGVRGTEAFF. The chain is built from TRBV9 and TRBJ1-1; TRBD1 agrees at 10 bases. Germline V gives CDR1 SGDLS, CDR2 YYNGEE. With 0 bases clipped from V and 4 bases from J, the junction kept 12 bases outside the gene matches. CDR3 size: 18 residues. Full variable domain (outside the CDR3, taken from reference TRBV9 and TRBJ1-1): DSGVTQTPKHLITATGQRVTLRCSPRSGDLSVYWYQQSLDQGLQFLIQYYNGEERAKGNILERFSAQQFPDLHSELNLSSLELGDSALYFCASSVEFGTGVRGTEAFFGQGTRLTVV.

The sample holds one count of this clone. The genes are TRBV19 and TRBJ2-7; tentatively, D is TRBD1 (5 bases). CDR3 size: 12 residues. CDR1 and CDR2 from the germline V gene are LNHDA and SQIVND (reference sequence). V lost 7 bases and J 4 bases, leaving 11 bases between the germline ends. The CDR3 DNA is TGTGCCAGTACACCCCAGGGTTACGAGCAGTACTTC. It yields the protein CASTPQGYEQYF.

The chain employs TRBV24-1 and TRBJ1-2; D call uncertain. Per germline, CDR1 KGHDR and CDR2 SFDVKD. V shed 3 bases and J shed 4 bases, with 11 bases lying between them. CDR3 length: 14 amino acids. CDR3 in amino acids: CATSDTTRLYGYTF. CDR3 coding DNA: TGTGCCACCAGTGATACGACTCGCCTCTATGGCTACACCTTC.

The J gene is TRBJ1-3, the V gene TRBV9; D is uncertain. The CDR3 contains 16 residues. Between the trimmed V and J ends, which lost 0 bases and 2 bases, there was a span of 12 bases. Germline values: CDR1 SGDLS, CDR2 YYNGEE. CDR3 sequence reads: CASSVGEARPGNTIYF. The CDR3 coding sequence is TGTGCCAGCAGCGTAGGGGAGGCAAGACCTGGAAACACCATATATTTT.

The chain couples TRBV19 to TRBJ1-2; tentative D call: TRBD1 (6 bases). CDR1 and CDR2 from the germline V gene are LNHDA and SQIVND (reference sequence). This CDR3 is 13 amino acids long. The germline V and J ends were trimmed by 8 bases and 2 bases, with 12 bases remaining between them. The CDR3 region is CASGSGTNYGYTF. The DNA for the CDR3 is TGTGCCAGTGGCTCCGGGACAAACTATGGCTACACCTTC.

This clone was observed a few times. J is TRBJ2-2 and V is TRBV7-9; D remains unclear. CDR3 length equals 14 residues. Germline V gene sequence: CDR1 SEHNR, CDR2 FQNEAQ (reference sequence). Trimming removed 2 bases at V and 1 base at J, with 5 bases between. The CDR3 sequence: CASSLSGNTGELFF. DNA of the CDR3: TGTGCCAGCAGCTTATCTGGGAACACCGGGGAGCTGTTTTTT.

In its sample, this clone was seen a few times. This rearrangement joins TRBV21-1 to TRBJ1-1; the table calls TRBD1, which could not be checked here. TRBV21-1 represents a pseudogene. The CDR3 totals 18 residues. CDR3 bases: TGTGCCAGCAGCAAGGTGTTGAAGGGGGCTGACTACAACACTGAAGCTTTCTTT. Residues: CASSKVLKGADYNTEAFF.

The chain is built from TRBV13 and TRBJ2-5; 12 nucleotides align to TRBD2. The germline gives CDR1 PRHDT, CDR2 FYEKMQ (reference sequence). The CDR3 has 16 amino acids. The V and J ends lost 4 bases and 4 bases, in that order; junction bases with no gene match: 7. CDR3 amino acids: CASSSYTSGRTETQYF. CDR3 DNA sequence: TGTGCCAGCAGCTCCTATACTAGCGGGAGGACAGAGACCCAGTACTTC.

V and J are TRBV3-1 (or the pseudogene TRBV3-2) and TRBJ1-5; D might be TRBD1 (5 bases). CDR3 length equals 15 residues. Trimming took 4 bases from V and 5 from J, leaving 15 bases between them. Germline CDR1 and CDR2: LGHDT and YNNKEL (reference sequence). Here the CDR3 DNA reads TGTGCCAGCAGCCGTGGGGCCGCCGGGGATCAGCCCCAGCATTTT. It encodes CASSRGAAGDQPQHF.

The V call is TRBV9, the J call TRBJ1-1; the D gene is possibly TRBD1 (5 bases). Germline CDR1 is SGDLS and CDR2 is YYNGEE. V shed 4 bases and J shed 0 bases, with 13 bases lying between them. There are 15 residues in the CDR3. The DNA for the CDR3 is TGTGCCAGCAGCTTATTCGACAGTTTGAACACTGAAGCTTTCTTT. Translation: CASSLFDSLNTEAFF.

The chain couples TRBV3-1 (or the pseudogene TRBV3-2) to TRBJ2-3, with 13 bases lining up with TRBD2. With 2 bases clipped from V and 1 base from J, the junction kept 6 bases outside the gene matches. Germline CDR1 and CDR2: LGHDT and YNNKEL (reference sequence). This CDR3 is 18 amino acids long. CDR3 DNA: TGTGCCAGCAGCCAAACTAGCGGGGGGGCTTTCGGCACAGATACGCAGTATTTT. This codes for CASSQTSGGAFGTDTQYF.